This T cell receptor (beta chain) was profiled in a study of cytomegalovirus exposure and HLA in healthy donors. Study results and limitations: A further, later analysis showed that HLA-associated TCR beta chains (compared with equally common others) were more clonally expanded. TCR beta sequences reportedly predicted the HLA-A and HLA-B alleles of most subjects accurately.

The CDR3 sequence is 13 residues long. Germline values: CDR1 SGHNT, CDR2 YYREEE (reference sequence). V was clipped by 4 bases and J by 4 bases; unmatched bases: 4. With respect to this clone: Its antigen remains unidentified.

Amplification used 60 Vbeta primers and 13 Jbeta primers. Repertoires were generated with immunoSEQ multiplex PCR, while TCRdb's copy carries only in-frame clones and drops some. The data show approximately 150,000 clones, with almost 80% seen just once and about 0.66% held by the top ten. The rearrangement uses TRBV5-4 and TRBJ2-7; 8 bases are shared with TRBD1. The TCR comes from a male donor in good health and CMV-seronegative. The specimen was PBMCs. CDR3 bases: TGTGCCAGCAGCCCGGACAGGGTGTACGAGCAGTACTTC. This encodes CASSPDRVYEQYF.